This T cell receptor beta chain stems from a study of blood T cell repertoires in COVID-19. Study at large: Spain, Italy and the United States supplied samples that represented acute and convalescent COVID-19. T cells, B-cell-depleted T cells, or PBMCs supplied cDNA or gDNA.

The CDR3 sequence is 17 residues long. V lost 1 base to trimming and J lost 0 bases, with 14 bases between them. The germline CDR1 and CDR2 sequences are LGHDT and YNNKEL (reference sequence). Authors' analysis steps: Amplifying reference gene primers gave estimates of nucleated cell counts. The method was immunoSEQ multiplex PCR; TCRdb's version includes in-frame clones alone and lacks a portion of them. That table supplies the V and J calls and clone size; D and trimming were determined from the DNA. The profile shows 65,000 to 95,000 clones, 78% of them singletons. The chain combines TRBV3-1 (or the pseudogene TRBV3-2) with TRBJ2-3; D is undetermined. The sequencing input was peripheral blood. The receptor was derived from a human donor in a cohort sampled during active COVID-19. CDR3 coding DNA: TGTGCCAGCAGCCAAGCTGCGTTTTCCCCTAGCACAGATACGCAGTATTTT. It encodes CASSQAAFSPSTDTQYF.